This record covers a single T cell receptor beta chain. These data belong to a study of blood T cell repertoires in COVID-19. About the study: Italy, Spain and the United States were the sources of the convalescent and acute COVID-19 samples.

The ends were cut back, 3 bases at V and 9 bases at J, with 6 bases in the middle. The CDR3 totals 11 residues. In the authors' workflow: Researchers report that nucleated cell counts were estimated from reference gene primer amplification. The method was immunoSEQ multiplex PCR; TCRdb's version includes in-frame clones alone and lacks a portion of them. The V and J calls and clone size are taken from that table; D and trimming were inferred from the DNA. The sample consists of about 170,000 clones, 86% of them appearing once. The origin of this receptor is a woman in her sixties or seventies with COVID-19, enrolled during active disease. Sample: peripheral blood. The V and J genes are TRBV12-3 or TRBV12-4 and TRBJ2-1; D not resolved. The CDR3 loop reads CASSFGSEQFF. In DNA, the CDR3 is TGTGCCAGCAGTTTTGGTAGTGAGCAGTTCTTC.